This T cell receptor beta chain originates from a study of identical twins. The CDR3 extends over 15 amino acids. In germline, CDR1 is MNHEY, CDR2 SVGEGT. Trimming took 6 bases from V and 7 from J, leaving 19 bases between them. Comments on this clonotype: The antigen remains undetermined.

A universal primer site came from template switching; cDNA carried unique molecular identifiers. TCRdb redid the calling of the 5' RACE reads with MiXCR, one entry per CDR3 protein. The sample holds about 240,000 distinct CDR3 sequences, 10% to 15% seen once. General observations from the study: In drawing conclusions, the study used cross-sectional statistical analysis and did not follow the same donors. Invariant populations such as MAIT and iNKT cells could partly muddle zero-insertion analyses.

This same sample was also part of a study on yellow fever vaccine responses in identical twins.

This receptor was identified in a woman between 18 and 30 years old in good health. Input material: memory (CD45RO+) T cells sorted from blood. The V and J genes are TRBV6-2 or TRBV6-3 and TRBJ2-1; possibly TRBD1 or TRBD2 for D (5 bases each). CDR3 loop: CASSQGVARGNEQFF. CDR3 in DNA: TGTGCCAGCAGCCAGGGAGTAGCACGGGGTAATGAGCAGTTCTTC.